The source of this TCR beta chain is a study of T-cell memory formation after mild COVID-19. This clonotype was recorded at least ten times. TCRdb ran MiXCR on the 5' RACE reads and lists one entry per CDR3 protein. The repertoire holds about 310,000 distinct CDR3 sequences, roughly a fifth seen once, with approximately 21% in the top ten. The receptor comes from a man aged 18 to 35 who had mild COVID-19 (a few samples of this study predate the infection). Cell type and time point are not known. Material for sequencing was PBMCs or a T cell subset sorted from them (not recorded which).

The CDR3 sequence is CASSTTGGSGANVLTF. The CDR3 DNA sequence: TGTGCCAGCAGTACCACAGGGGGCTCCGGGGCCAACGTCCTGACTTTC. This chain connects TRBV6-2 or TRBV6-3 to TRBJ2-6, with TRBD1 matching over 9 bases. The CDR3 runs 16 residues. The germline V gene has CDR1 MNHEY and CDR2 SVGEGT. Trimming removed 5 bases from V and 4 bases from J; junction bases left unmatched: 6.